These 10 T cell receptor beta chains came from one sample sequenced in a study of T cell responses to AZD1222 COVID-19 vaccine. Sequenced by immunoSEQ multiplex PCR; TCRdb stores in-frame clones only, minus some. This repertoire shows about 59,000 clones, 85% to 90% found once; its top ten account for 5% to 6.5%. Here the sequenced sample was peripheral blood, taken 28 days after the second AZD1222 dose. Receptors originate from an adult who received the AZD1222 COVID-19 vaccine.

The DNA of the CDR3 is TGTGCCAGCAAAACGTCAAGCACAGATACGCAGTATTTT. This gives the protein CASKTSSTDTQYF. This sequence joins TRBV12-3 or TRBV12-4 and TRBJ2-3; D unclear. The CDR3 spans 13 residues. Deletions cut 7 bases from V and 0 bases from J, with 8 bases between.

This chain connects TRBV6-5 to TRBJ1-4; possible D gene TRBD1, 5 bases. The germline V gene encodes CDR1 MNHEY and CDR2 SVGAGI. The CDR3 runs 15 residues. Trimming took off 9 bases at V and 4 bases at J, with 18 bases between the two ends. CDR3 DNA sequence: TGTGCCAGTATAGCCCCTGACAGCTTTAATGAAAAACTGTTTTTT. Translating gives CASIAPDSFNEKLFF.

The chain uses TRBV6-1 and TRBJ2-2, with D perhaps matching TRBD1 or TRBD2 (5 bases each). V was cut by 4 bases and J by 5 bases, with 17 bases left in between. The CDR3 runs 16 residues. Germline assignment: CDR1 MNHNS and CDR2 SASEGT. CDR3 DNA sequence: TGTGCCAGCAGTGCCGAGGGCAGGGTAGTGACCGGGGAGCTGTTTTTT. This sequence encodes CASSAEGRVVTGELFF.

The DNA for the CDR3 is TGTGCCAGCAGCCCGCAGGGGGCGCAGCCCCAGCATTTT. Protein product: CASSPQGAQPQHF. This chain links TRBV5-8 with TRBJ1-5; TRBD1 agrees at 8 bases. CDR1 and CDR2 (germline): SGHTS, YDEGEE. The J segment lost 7 bases and the V segment lost 4 bases, leaving 4 bases of the junction unmatched. CDR3 length: 13 amino acids.

The J gene is TRBJ1-4, the V gene TRBV2; 7 nucleotides agree with TRBD1. There are 15 residues in the CDR3. Unmatched junction bases numbered 10, after V lost 6 bases and J lost 6 bases. Germline V gives CDR1 SNHLY, CDR2 FYNNEI. CDR3 protein: CASRIDRVGDEKLFF. The DNA of the CDR3 is TGTGCCAGCAGGATAGACAGGGTCGGGGATGAAAAACTGTTTTTT.

V usage is TRBV4-3 and J usage is TRBJ2-7; 7 bases match TRBD2. V shed 1 base and J 4 bases; nucleotides not matched to a gene: 7. The V gene's germline CDR1 is LGHNA and CDR2 YSLEER. This CDR3 has 15 amino acids. The CDR3 DNA follows: TGCGCCAGCAGCCAAGGTGCGGGAGTATTGTACGAGCAGTACTTC. Protein sequence: CASSQGAGVLYEQYF.

The chain carries TRBV4-2 and TRBJ1-1; D uncertain. Germline V CDR1 and CDR2: LGHNA, YNFKEQ. The CDR3 has 17 amino acids. Trimming removed 0 bases from V and 1 base from J, with 15 bases in between. The CDR3, as DNA: TGTGCCAGCAGCCAAGAAGGGTCGGGGAGTACGAACACTGAAGCTTTCTTT. Translated, it gives CASSQEGSGSTNTEAFF.

This chain joins TRBV27 and TRBJ1-4, with D unresolved. Per the germline V gene, CDR1 is MNHEY and CDR2 is SMNVEV (reference sequence). This CDR3 is 15 amino acids long. V shed 4 bases and J shed 1 base, with 10 bases lying between them. CDR3 sequence (DNA): TGTGCCAGCAGTTCCGCATGGGGAACTAATGAAAAACTGTTTTTT. Translation gives CASSSAWGTNEKLFF.

V usage is TRBV27 and J usage is TRBJ1-5; D possibly corresponds to TRBD1 (6 bases). The V and J ends lost 5 bases and 4 bases respectively, with 12 bases between them. This CDR3 is 14 amino acids long. Germline lookup yields CDR1 MNHEY and CDR2 SMNVEV (reference sequence). CDR3 nucleotides: TGTGCCAGCAGTCTGACAACAGGGAATCAGCCCCAGCATTTT. Residues: CASSLTTGNQPQHF.

The chain links TRBV5-1 to TRBJ1-6, with 7 bases that match TRBD1. Trimming removed 3 bases from V and 7 bases from J; junction bases left unmatched: 7. The CDR3 is made up of 15 amino acids. Germline assignment: CDR1 SGHRS and CDR2 YFSETQ. The CDR3: CASSSYGTDNSPLHF. For the CDR3, the DNA is TGCGCCAGCAGCTCTTACGGGACAGACAATTCACCCCTCCACTTT. Complete variable domain (other parts from reference TRBV5-1 and TRBJ1-6): KAGVTQTPRYLIKTRGQQVTLSCSPISGHRSVSWYQQTPGQGLQFLFEYFSETQRNKGNFPGRFSGRQFSNSRSEMNVSTLELGDSALYLCASSSYGTDNSPLHFGNGTRLTVT.